Reported below is one T cell receptor (beta chain). The antigen remains undetermined. CDR3 length: 17 residues. Looked up from germline, CDR1 is MNHNS and CDR2 is SASEGT. Trimming removed 2 bases from V and 2 bases from J; junction bases left unmatched: 8. Treatment given: some 19 received Ad26.COV2.S at low or high dose, single or two shots; roughly five received placebo; per-sample allocation not given. Samples came from day 63 after the first vaccine or placebo injection. This sample stems from a study of Ad26.COV2.S vaccination and SARS-CoV-2 variants. Looking at the study overall: Within the COV1001 Ad26.COV2.S trial arm, the donor was enrolled. Once or twice, 56 days apart, Ad26.COV2.S was delivered intramuscularly.

Study findings and constraints: With respect to non-spike TCR breadth, vaccine and placebo recipients were similar.

This table comes from immunoSEQ multiplex PCR, and its TCRdb copy is limited to in-frame clones, with some not included. The sample holds a few hundred thousand clones; about 92% are singletons and the top ten take approximately 1.7%. The specimen was peripheral blood, collected in a trial of Ad26.COV2.S vaccine versus placebo. The V and J genes are TRBV6-1 and TRBJ2-5; 10 positions match TRBD2. This receptor was obtained from a person between 18 and 65 years old who received the Ad26.COV2.S COVID-19 vaccine or a placebo. This chain's CDR3 is CASSESSSGGLQETQYF. As DNA, the CDR3 is TGTGCCAGCAGTGAAAGCTCTAGCGGGGGATTACAAGAGACCCAGTACTTC.